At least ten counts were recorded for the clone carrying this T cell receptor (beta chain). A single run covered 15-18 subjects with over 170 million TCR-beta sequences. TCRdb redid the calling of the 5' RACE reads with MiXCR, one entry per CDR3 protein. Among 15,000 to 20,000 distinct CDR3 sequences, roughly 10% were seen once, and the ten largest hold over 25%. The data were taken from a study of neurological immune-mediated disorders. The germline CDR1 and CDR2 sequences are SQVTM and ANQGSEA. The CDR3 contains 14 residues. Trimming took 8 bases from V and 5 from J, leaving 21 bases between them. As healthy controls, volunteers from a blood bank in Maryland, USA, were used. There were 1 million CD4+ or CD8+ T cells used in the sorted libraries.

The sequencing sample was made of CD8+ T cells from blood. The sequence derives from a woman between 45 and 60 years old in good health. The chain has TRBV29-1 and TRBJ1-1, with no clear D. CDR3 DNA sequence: TGCAGCTTCCTCTTGACCCCTTCGAATACTGAAGCTTTCTTT. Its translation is CSFLLTPSNTEAFF.